Shown below are 14 T cell receptor beta chains from a single sample sequenced in a study of identical twins. TCRdb re-called the 5' RACE reads with MiXCR, one entry per CDR3 protein. The sample includes about 240,000 distinct CDR3 sequences, roughly an eighth of them seen just once. This sample was shared with a second study, whose subject was yellow fever vaccine responses in identical twins.

What was sequenced was memory (CD45RO+) T cells sorted from blood. These receptors were obtained from a woman between 18 and 29 years old in good health.

This clonotype occurred many times. The chain uses TRBV12-3 or TRBV12-4 and TRBJ2-5; a possible D gene is TRBD1 (5 bases). This CDR3 contains 14 residues. Trimming shortened V by 8 bases and J by 4 bases, and 17 bases separated the two germline ends. CDR3 sequence: CASSYQGRGETQYF. The CDR3 DNA sequence: TGTGCCAGCTCATACCAGGGCCGCGGAGAGACCCAGTACTTC.

This clonotype was counted ten times or more. The chain has TRBV3-1 and TRBJ2-7; 9 positions agree with TRBD1. J lost 3 bases, V lost 1 base, and 4 bases had no gene match. The CDR3 is made up of 15 amino acids. Germline V gene lookup returns CDR1 LGHDT and CDR2 YNNKEL (reference sequence). CDR3 bases: TGTGCCAGCAGCCAAGTCCCGGACAGGGGCTACGAGCAGTACTTC. Translating gives CASSQVPDRGYEQYF.

This clonotype came up many times. This chain links TRBV5-5 with TRBJ2-3, with 7 bases lining up with TRBD2. The ends lost 3 bases at V and 10 bases at J; junction bases unmatched: 8. The CDR3 runs to 13 residues. Looked up from germline, CDR1 is SGHKS and CDR2 is YYEKEE (reference sequence). CDR3 region: CASSSTGAGAQYF. The CDR3 DNA sequence: TGTGCCAGCAGCTCCACCGGGGCGGGGGCGCAGTATTTT.

The rearrangement joins TRBV6-6 to TRBJ1-1; D not resolved. Trimming stripped 8 bases from V and 4 bases from J, with 8 bases between. Germline loops: CDR1 MNHNY, CDR2 SVGAGI (reference sequence). CDR3 length: 11 amino acids. The CDR3 is CASPGPTEAFF. The CDR3 nucleotides read TGTGCCAGCCCCGGTCCCACTGAAGCTTTCTTT.

This clonotype has a handful of counts. The chain combines TRBV9 with TRBJ2-7; 9 positions match TRBD1. Germline V gene sequence: CDR1 SGDLS, CDR2 YYNGEE. This CDR3 has 15 amino acids. J lost 2 bases, V lost 4 bases, and 7 bases had no gene match. As DNA, the CDR3 is TGTGCCAGCAGCCCACAGGGGGCGATGACCTACGAGCAGTACTTC. The encoded protein is CASSPQGAMTYEQYF.

This chain connects TRBV7-6 to TRBJ2-5, with D unresolved. Trimming took off 4 bases at V and 5 bases at J, with 14 bases between the two ends. Germline V CDR1 and CDR2: SGHVS, FNYEAQ. The length of the CDR3 is 14 residues. This CDR3 is CASSSVWGRETQYF. The CDR3 coding sequence is TGTGCCAGCAGCTCGGTGTGGGGTCGGGAGACCCAGTACTTC.

A few counts support this clonotype. The rearrangement links TRBV7-8 to TRBJ1-1; 9 nucleotides align to TRBD1. CDR3 length: 16 residues. With V trimmed by 1 base and J by 5 bases, 8 bases remained unmatched. The V gene's germline CDR1 is SGHVS and CDR2 FQNEAQ. CDR3 sequence reads: CASSLERTGVTTEAFF. CDR3 DNA: TGTGCCAGCAGCTTAGAACGGACAGGGGTGACGACTGAAGCTTTCTTT.

The chain uses TRBV5-6 and TRBJ2-4; 12 bases are a match to TRBD1. V was pared by 0 bases and J by 0 bases, with 10 bases of the junction left unmatched. This CDR3 spans 20 amino acids. Germline assignment: CDR1 SGHDT and CDR2 YYEEEE. The CDR3 DNA is TGTGCCAGCAGCTTGGGGGACAGGGGGCAAAGAGGTCTAGCCAAAAACATTCAGTACTTC. Encoded protein: CASSLGDRGQRGLAKNIQYF.

This clonotype was found a few times. The CDR3, as DNA: TGTGCCAGCAGCTTAGATCCCGGGACTCCCTACGAGCAGTACTTC. Protein: CASSLDPGTPYEQYF. J is TRBJ2-7 and V is TRBV7-8, with a tentative D call TRBD2 (6 bases). The CDR3 loop spans 15 amino acids. The V end lost 1 base, the J end lost 2 bases, and 12 bases lay between the germline ends. Germline CDR1 is SGHVS and CDR2 is FQNEAQ.

This clonotype showed up just a few times. The rearrangement links TRBV12-3 or TRBV12-4 to TRBJ1-6, with D hard to call. This CDR3 has 12 residues. V was clipped by 5 bases and J by 7 bases, with 6 bases between them. The CDR3 DNA reads as TGTGCCAGCAGTGACGGGAATTCACCCCTCCACTTT. Protein sequence: CASSDGNSPLHF.

This clonotype was found a few times. J is TRBJ2-7 and V is TRBV6-2 or TRBV6-3; 7 positions agree with TRBD1. This CDR3 spans 17 amino acids. Germline loops: CDR1 MNHEY, CDR2 SVGEGT. J was trimmed by 4 bases and V by 4 bases; bases with no gene match: 16. CDR3 residues: CASSSQWPGQYDYEQYF. The CDR3 DNA is TGTGCCAGCAGTTCCCAGTGGCCGGGACAGTATGATTACGAGCAGTACTTC.

Concerning this clonotype itself: A much larger clone lies a single base off, so this may be a read error. V is TRBV10-3 and J is TRBJ2-4, with 11 bases fitting TRBD1. Germline values: CDR1 ENHRY, CDR2 SYGVKD. This CDR3 comprises 18 residues. The CDR3: CAISDRTGGSVAKTIQYF. CDR3 in DNA: TGTGCCATCAGTGATAGGACAGGGGGCTCGGTAGCCAAAACCATTCAGTACTTC.

The sample holds many counts of this clonotype. The genes are TRBV7-9 and TRBJ1-1, with a weak D call TRBD1 (5 bases). This CDR3 is built from 16 residues. V was cut by 4 bases and J by 4 bases, with 19 bases left in between. Germline CDR1 is SEHNR and CDR2 is FQNEAQ (reference sequence). In DNA form, the CDR3 reads TGTGCCAGCAGCTATCTCGGGGGGGGAGTACGCACTGAAGCTTTCTTT. Its translation is CASSYLGGGVRTEAFF.

The V gene is TRBV27, the J gene TRBJ1-1; D might be TRBD1 (5 bases). The length of the CDR3 is 14 residues. V lost 3 bases and J 9 bases, leaving 17 bases between the germline ends. Per germline, CDR1 MNHEY and CDR2 SMNVEV (reference sequence). The CDR3 DNA reads as TGTGCCAGCAGTTTTGCCGGGACGGAGGGTCAAGCTTTCTTT. Translation: CASSFAGTEGQAFF.